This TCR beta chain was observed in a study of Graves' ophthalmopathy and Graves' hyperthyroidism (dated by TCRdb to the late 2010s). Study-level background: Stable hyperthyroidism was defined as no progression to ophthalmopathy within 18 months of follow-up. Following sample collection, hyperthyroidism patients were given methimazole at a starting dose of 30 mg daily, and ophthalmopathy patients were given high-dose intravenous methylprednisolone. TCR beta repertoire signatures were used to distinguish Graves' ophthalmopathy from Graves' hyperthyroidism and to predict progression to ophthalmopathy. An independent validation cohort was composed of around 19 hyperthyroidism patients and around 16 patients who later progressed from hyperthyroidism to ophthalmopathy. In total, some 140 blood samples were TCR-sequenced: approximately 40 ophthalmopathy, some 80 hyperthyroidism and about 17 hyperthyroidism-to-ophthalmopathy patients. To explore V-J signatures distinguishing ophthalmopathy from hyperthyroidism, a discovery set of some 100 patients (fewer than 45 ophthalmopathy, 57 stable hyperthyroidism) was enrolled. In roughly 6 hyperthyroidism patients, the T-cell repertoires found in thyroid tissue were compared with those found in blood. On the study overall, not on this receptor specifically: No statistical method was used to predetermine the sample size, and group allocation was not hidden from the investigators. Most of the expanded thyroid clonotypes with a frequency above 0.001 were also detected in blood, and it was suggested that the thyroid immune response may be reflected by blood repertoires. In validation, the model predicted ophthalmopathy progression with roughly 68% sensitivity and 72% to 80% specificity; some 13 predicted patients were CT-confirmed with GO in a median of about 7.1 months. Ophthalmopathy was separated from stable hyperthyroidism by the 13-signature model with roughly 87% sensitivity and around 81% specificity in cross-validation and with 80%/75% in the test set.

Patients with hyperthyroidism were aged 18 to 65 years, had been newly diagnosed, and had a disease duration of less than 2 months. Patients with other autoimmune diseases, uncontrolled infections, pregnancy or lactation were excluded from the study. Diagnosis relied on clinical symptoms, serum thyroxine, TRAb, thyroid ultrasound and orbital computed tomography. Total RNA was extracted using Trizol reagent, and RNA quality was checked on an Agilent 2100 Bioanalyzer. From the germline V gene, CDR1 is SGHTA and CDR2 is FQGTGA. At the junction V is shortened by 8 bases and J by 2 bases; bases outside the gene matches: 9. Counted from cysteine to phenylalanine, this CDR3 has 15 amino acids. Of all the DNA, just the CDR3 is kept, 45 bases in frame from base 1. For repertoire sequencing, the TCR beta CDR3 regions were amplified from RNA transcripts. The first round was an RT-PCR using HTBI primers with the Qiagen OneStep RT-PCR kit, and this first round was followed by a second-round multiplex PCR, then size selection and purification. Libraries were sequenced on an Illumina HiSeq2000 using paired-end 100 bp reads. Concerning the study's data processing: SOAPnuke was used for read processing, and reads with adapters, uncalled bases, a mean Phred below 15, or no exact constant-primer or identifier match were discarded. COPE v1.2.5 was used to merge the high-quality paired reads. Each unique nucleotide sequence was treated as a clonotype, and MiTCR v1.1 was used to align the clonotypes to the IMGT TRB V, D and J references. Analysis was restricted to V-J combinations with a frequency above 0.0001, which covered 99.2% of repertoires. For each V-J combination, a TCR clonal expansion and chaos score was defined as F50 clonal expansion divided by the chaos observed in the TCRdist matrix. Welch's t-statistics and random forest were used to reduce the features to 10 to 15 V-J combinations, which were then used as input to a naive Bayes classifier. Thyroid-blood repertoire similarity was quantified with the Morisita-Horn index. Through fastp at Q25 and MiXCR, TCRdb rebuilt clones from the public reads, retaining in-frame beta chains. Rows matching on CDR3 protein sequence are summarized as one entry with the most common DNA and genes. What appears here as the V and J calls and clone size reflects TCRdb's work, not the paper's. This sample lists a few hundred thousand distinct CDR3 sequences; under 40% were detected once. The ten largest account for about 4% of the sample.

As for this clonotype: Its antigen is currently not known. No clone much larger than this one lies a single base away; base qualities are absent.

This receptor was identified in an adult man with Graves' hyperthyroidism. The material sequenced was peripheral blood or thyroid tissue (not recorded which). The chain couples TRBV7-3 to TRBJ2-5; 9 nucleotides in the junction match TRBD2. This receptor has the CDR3 CASGYHSGGQETQYF. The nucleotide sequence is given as TGTGCCAGCGGGTACCACAGCGGGGGGCAAGAGACCCAGTACTTC.